Below are 26 T cell receptor beta chains sequenced from a single sample in a study of blood T cell repertoires in COVID-19. Here immunoSEQ multiplex PCR was the method, and the copy in TCRdb shows in-frame clones only, minus some. In the table there are about 400,000 clones, about 90% of which are singletons. Sequenced: PBMCs or T cells enriched from blood (not recorded which). All receptors come from a woman aged 25 to 39 who had recovered from COVID-19.

The chain uses TRBV12-3 or TRBV12-4 and TRBJ1-1; 8 nucleotides align to TRBD1. The V and J ends lost 6 bases and 11 bases, in that order; junction bases with no gene match: 8. The length of the CDR3 is 12 residues. Written as DNA, the CDR3 is TGTGCCAGCAGCAAAAACAGGGGGACGGCTTTCTTT. As protein: CASSKNRGTAFF.

The chain carries TRBV28 and TRBJ2-1; perhaps TRBD2 as D (6 bases). Trimming removed 6 bases from V and 8 bases from J, with 20 bases in between. The CDR3 covers 15 residues. Germline V gene sequence: CDR1 MDHEN, CDR2 SYDVKM. CDR3 residues: CASSPPSVMVHEQFF. CDR3 sequence (DNA): TGTGCCAGCAGCCCTCCTAGCGTAATGGTCCATGAGCAGTTCTTC.

The chain recombines TRBV30 with TRBJ2-7, with 7 bases lining up with TRBD1. J was trimmed by 2 bases and V by 2 bases; bases with no gene match: 6. There are 14 residues in the CDR3. CDR1 is GTSNPN, CDR2 SVGIG, per germline (reference sequence). The CDR3 DNA sequence: TGTGCCTGGAGTCGTCCCGGGACAGCCTACGAGCAGTACTTC. Its translation is CAWSRPGTAYEQYF. The variable domain in full, completed from reference TRBV30 and TRBJ2-7, reads SQTIHQWPATLVQPVGSPLSLECTVEGTSNPNLYWYRQAAGRGLQLLFYSVGIGQISSEVPQNLSASRPQDRQFILSSKKLLLSDSGFYLCAWSRPGTAYEQYFGPGTRLTVT.

This chain links TRBV18 with TRBJ2-1; 8 bases line up with TRBD1. The trim removed 0 bases at V and 7 bases at J, leaving 5 bases unmatched. The germline V gene encodes CDR1 KGHSH and CDR2 LQKENI. The CDR3 covers 15 residues. CDR3 sequence reads: CASSPPRTGSNEQFF. CDR3 nucleotides: TGTGCCAGCTCACCACCTAGGACAGGGTCAAATGAGCAGTTCTTC.

This clone was detected once. The chain employs TRBV3-1 (or the pseudogene TRBV3-2) and TRBJ1-2; a possible D gene is TRBD1 (6 bases). CDR3 length equals 13 residues. The germline gives CDR1 LGHDT, CDR2 YNNKEL (reference sequence). With 4 bases removed from V and 5 bases from J, the gap between germline ends came to 11 bases. The CDR3 nucleotides read TGTGCCAGCAGCCTTAGGGGGGGATATGGCTACACCTTC. It is translated as CASSLRGGYGYTF.

The chain is built from TRBV25-1 and TRBJ1-1; 9 bases are shared with TRBD1. The germline CDR1 and CDR2 sequences are MGHDK and SYGVNS. Unmatched junction bases numbered 5, after V lost 4 bases and J lost 2 bases. This CDR3 has 15 residues. CDR3: CASSVTGGKNTEAFF. DNA for the CDR3: TGTGCCAGCAGTGTAACAGGGGGCAAAAACACTGAAGCTTTCTTT.

The rearrangement uses TRBV6-5 and TRBJ1-6; the match to TRBD1 covers 8 bases. The CDR3 loop spans 15 amino acids. The junction had 10 bases not matched to a gene; V was cut back by 6 bases and J by 9 bases. CDR1 and CDR2 (germline): MNHEY, SVGAGI. CDR3: CASRAETGVGSPLHF. CDR3 sequence (DNA): TGTGCCAGCAGGGCGGAGACAGGGGTGGGTTCACCCCTCCACTTT.

This chain links TRBV28 with TRBJ1-1; TRBD1 might be the D (5 bases). This CDR3 spans 14 amino acids. Trimming shortened V by 1 base and J by 5 bases, and 11 bases separated the two germline ends. Germline V lookup: CDR1 MDHEN, CDR2 SYDVKM. CDR3 nucleotides: TGTGCCAGCAGTTTATATCGACAGACGACTGAAGCTTTCTTT. This encodes CASSLYRQTTEAFF.

CDR3 in amino acids: CASSESQTSTQYF. The CDR3 DNA reads TGCGCCAGCAGTGAGTCGCAAACAAGTACGCAGTATTTT. This chain joins TRBV10-2 and TRBJ2-3, with D unclear. The germline gives CDR1 WSHSY, CDR2 SAAADI. Trimming left V 0 bases short and J 8 bases short, with 9 bases between. The CDR3 contains 13 residues.

The V gene is TRBV15, the J gene TRBJ2-3; a possible D gene is TRBD2 (6 bases). The germline V gene has CDR1 LNHNV and CDR2 YYDKDF (reference sequence). V shed 2 bases and J shed 0 bases, with 21 bases lying between them. This CDR3 is 19 amino acids long. The CDR3 reads CATSRLLEFGGRSTDTQYF. CDR3 DNA sequence: TGTGCCACCAGCAGACTGTTAGAGTTTGGGGGGAGAAGCACAGATACGCAGTATTTT.

This clone was counted a few times. The same CDR3 also results from other DNA sequences found in this sample. V is TRBV11-1 and J is TRBJ1-2; TRBD1 might be the D (5 bases). This CDR3 is 13 amino acids long. Germline V gene data show CDR1 as SGHAT and CDR2 as FQDESV (reference sequence). Trimming left V 3 bases short and J 3 bases short, with 8 bases between. CDR3 amino acids: CASSFGGDYGYTF. DNA of the CDR3: TGTGCCAGCAGCTTCGGGGGGGACTATGGCTACACCTTC.

A single count supports this clone. V usage is TRBV27 and J usage is TRBJ1-6, with a possible D match to TRBD1 (6 bases). V was shortened by 6 bases and J by 8 bases, with 17 bases between the two germline ends. The CDR3 sequence is 15 residues long. Germline CDR1 is MNHEY and CDR2 is SMNVEV (reference sequence). CDR3 sequence (DNA): TGTGCCAGCAGCCTCGGAGGGGGGGGAGATTCACCCCTCCACTTT. As protein: CASSLGGGGDSPLHF.

V usage is TRBV2 and J usage is TRBJ2-5, with 11 bases matching TRBD1. CDR3 length: 15 residues. CDR1 and CDR2 (germline): SNHLY, FYNNEI. The J segment lost 4 bases and the V segment lost 5 bases, leaving 6 bases of the junction unmatched. The CDR3 nucleotides are TGTGCCAGCAGTAGACCGGGACAGGGGGGAGAGACCCAGTACTTC. Translating gives CASSRPGQGGETQYF.

The rearrangement uses TRBV7-9 and TRBJ1-4; D is unresolved. V gave up 5 bases and J gave up 8 bases, with 12 bases separating them. CDR1 is SEHNR and CDR2 is FQNEAQ in the germline V gene (reference sequence). The CDR3 is made up of 13 amino acids. Here the CDR3 reads CASSPRLGEKLFF. The CDR3, as DNA: TGTGCCAGCAGCCCGCGTTTGGGCGAAAAACTGTTTTTT.

The chain links TRBV12-3 or TRBV12-4 to TRBJ2-1; possibly TRBD2 for D (6 bases). Trimming cost V 8 bases and J 9 bases, with 8 bases left between them. The CDR3 contains 10 residues. Here the CDR3 reads CASLGGEQFF. The CDR3, as DNA: TGTGCCAGCTTGGGAGGTGAGCAGTTCTTC.

This chain connects TRBV4-1 to TRBJ2-5, with TRBD2 matching over 12 bases. The CDR3 covers 15 residues. CDR1 and CDR2 from the germline V gene are MGHRA and YSYEKL. Trimming at V came to 3 bases and at J to 4 bases, leaving 3 bases not matched to a gene. The CDR3 protein is CASSQLAGGPETQYF. The CDR3 region has the DNA TGCGCCAGCAGCCAGCTAGCGGGAGGGCCAGAGACCCAGTACTTC.

The V and J genes are TRBV27 and TRBJ1-1, with 9 bases fitting TRBD1. The V gene end was trimmed by 2 bases and the J gene end by 0 bases; junction bases not matched to a gene: 4. Per germline, CDR1 MNHEY and CDR2 SMNVEV (reference sequence). The CDR3 runs 16 residues. The CDR3 spells CASSLRGQGMNTEAFF. The CDR3 DNA sequence: TGTGCCAGCAGTTTAAGGGGACAGGGAATGAACACTGAAGCTTTCTTT.

The rearrangement uses TRBV5-5 and TRBJ1-6; D not resolved. Trimming removed 4 bases at V and 2 bases at J, with 16 bases between. The germline gives CDR1 SGHKS, CDR2 YYEKEE (reference sequence). The CDR3 spans 17 residues. CDR3 sequence reads: CASSPWEGGTYNSPLHF. The CDR3 DNA sequence: TGTGCCAGCAGCCCCTGGGAGGGAGGCACCTATAATTCACCCCTCCACTTT.

V is TRBV4-2 and J is TRBJ2-5; D may be TRBD1 (6 bases). Germline V gene sequence: CDR1 LGHNA, CDR2 YNFKEQ. The CDR3 sequence is 15 residues long. V lost 6 bases to trimming and J lost 0 bases, with 14 bases between them. The CDR3 sequence is CASSPTTGNQETQYF. The CDR3 DNA reads as TGTGCCAGCAGTCCTACTACAGGGAACCAAGAGACCCAGTACTTC.

V usage is TRBV7-9 and J usage is TRBJ1-2; TRBD1 is a possible D gene (6 bases). This CDR3 spans 17 amino acids. Trimming took off 1 base at V and 8 bases at J, with 23 bases between the two ends. CDR1 is SEHNR, CDR2 FQNEAQ, per germline (reference sequence). The CDR3 here is CASSLVATGFGAKGYTF. DNA for the CDR3: TGTGCCAGCAGCTTAGTAGCCACAGGGTTTGGGGCGAAAGGCTACACCTTC.

This chain links TRBV5-1 with TRBJ2-7; 9 bases match TRBD1. The CDR3 is 14 residues long. The trim removed 3 bases at V and 2 bases at J, leaving 3 bases unmatched. Per the germline V gene, CDR1 is SGHRS and CDR2 is YFSETQ. The CDR3 DNA is TGCGCCAGCAGCTCGGGACAGGGCACCTACGAGCAGTACTTC. Encoded protein: CASSSGQGTYEQYF.

The rearrangement links TRBV19 to TRBJ1-4, with a weak D call TRBD1 (6 bases). The length of the CDR3 is 15 residues. Germline assignment: CDR1 LNHDA and CDR2 SQIVND (reference sequence). V was clipped by 8 bases and J by 4 bases, with 17 bases between them. The CDR3, as DNA: TGTGCCAGTTCCGGGTGGGCAGGGGTTAATGAAAAACTGTTTTTT. This sequence encodes CASSGWAGVNEKLFF.

The rearrangement uses TRBV30 and TRBJ2-3, with D possibly matching TRBD2 (6 bases). The length of the CDR3 is 13 residues. Looked up from germline, CDR1 is GTSNPN and CDR2 is SVGIG (reference sequence). V was pared by 2 bases and J by 11 bases, with 17 bases between. The CDR3 region is CAWSLKGLLLQYF. Here the CDR3 DNA reads TGTGCCTGGAGTCTAAAGGGACTCCTACTGCAGTATTTT.

The J gene is TRBJ2-1, the V gene TRBV19; 10 bases match TRBD2. Germline assignment: CDR1 LNHDA and CDR2 SQIVND (reference sequence). This CDR3 region has 16 residues. V was pared by 5 bases and J by 6 bases, with 10 bases of the junction left unmatched. The CDR3 sequence: CASSGDLAGASNEQFF. The CDR3 region has the DNA TGTGCCAGTAGTGGAGACCTAGCGGGAGCCAGCAATGAGCAGTTCTTC.

The gene calls are TRBV7-9 and TRBJ1-5; TRBD1 matches at 11 bases. V shed 1 base, J shed 2 bases, and the junction held 4 bases outside the gene matches. The CDR3 is made up of 17 amino acids. The V gene's germline CDR1 is SEHNR and CDR2 FQNEAQ (reference sequence). The CDR3 is CASSLGTGGIGNQPQHF. The DNA of the CDR3 is TGTGCCAGCAGCTTAGGGACAGGGGGCATTGGCAATCAGCCCCAGCATTTT.

This rearrangement joins TRBV7-3 to TRBJ1-1; 7 bases are shared with TRBD1. The CDR3 runs to 14 residues. The J segment lost 4 bases and the V segment lost 4 bases, leaving 6 bases of the junction unmatched. The germline V gene encodes CDR1 SGHTA and CDR2 FQGTGA. CDR3 amino acids: CASSSMGQLTEAFF. CDR3 DNA: TGTGCCAGCAGCTCAATGGGACAGCTCACTGAAGCTTTCTTT.